The T cell receptor beta chain under discussion was sequenced for a study of T cell responses to AZD1222 COVID-19 vaccine (dated by TCRdb to the early 2020s). Looking at the study overall: A total of 233 trial participants underwent TCR sequencing, of whom under 220 had received two doses of AZD1222 and about 26 had received two doses of the MenACWY control vaccine. Trial participants were enrolled by age into subgroups of 18-55, 56-69 and 70-plus years, and around 150, 29 and 61 TCR-sequenced participants, respectively, were included in these subgroups.

The research as a whole found: Reportedly, close to half of the unique spike-specific TCRs recognized epitopes lying outside the regions that are mutated in the B.1.351 and B.1.1.7 variants. Because no day 14 peak-response samples were available, the repertoires could be characterized only after the peak T cell response. Conclusions about previously exposed vaccinees are limited because only a handful of AZD1222 recipients were SARS-CoV-2 seropositive at baseline. Vaccine-associated CD4 TCRs spanned the whole spike protein, with dominant responses in regions 160-218 and 743-854. Spike-specific TCR breadth and depth rose significantly after two AZD1222 doses compared with day 0 and with MenACWY recipients. In the small 56-69-year group, the increase in depth fell short of significance, most likely because of low power. Most participants were white British and females outnumbered males, and the authors suggested that clonal diversity may have been underestimated.

As to this clone: This clone's antigen is unknown. The record has no base qualities; no much larger clone is one base away.

The time point label, read with the paper, signifies: baseline before first vaccination. The sample's treatment or condition label is to be understood as: meningococcal conjugate vaccine given as trial control. Vaccinee samples were obtained from the UK trials COV001 and COV002, which included a single-blind randomized controlled phase 2/3 trial of AZD1222 (ChAdOx1 nCoV-19) in healthy adults. Trial participant PBMC samples were collected at day 0 and day 28 after the second dose for TCRbeta chain sequencing. The CDR3 regions of human TCRbeta chains were analyzed by immunosequencing. Turning to the authors' computational methods: Repertoire TCRs were matched against a reference library of SARS-CoV-2-specific TCRs generated with the MIRA antigen-specificity platform. Breadth meant the fraction of unique TCRs that were SARS-CoV-2-associated, whereas depth meant the fraction of total T cells that were SARS-CoV-2-associated. Using the MIRA data, each spike-specific TCR was assigned both to the spike region to which the TCR was reactive and to a CD4 or CD8 class. Log10-transformed breadth and depth values were compared by one-way ANOVA with Sidak's multiple comparisons tests. Sourced from immuneACCESS, this table was stored by TCRdb with only in-frame sequences that have V and J called. A share of the clones is absent; for the studies checked, an unresolved V gene accounts for under half, and the remainder has no known explanation. The V and J calls and clone size are taken from that table; D and trimming were inferred from the DNA. For this sample there are about 120,000 clones; 80% to 90% appear just once. The top ten hold 3% to 4% of the sample.

Material: peripheral blood, obtained on day 0 of MenACWY control vaccination. This TCR was sampled from an adult in good health.

The sequence in DNA is TGTGCCAGCAGCGTTGGACAGCGGGGGGGCCGGCAAGAGACCCAGTACTTC. The translation is CASSVGQRGGRQETQYF. The rearranged chain carries TRBV9 and TRBJ2-5, and TRBD2 matches 10 of the central bases. The CDR3 has 17 amino acids, counting the end cysteine and phenylalanine. Just the 51-base CDR3 DNA is kept, in frame starting at base 1. Taken from the germline V gene, the CDR1 and CDR2 loops are SGDLS and YYNGEE. The V end gives up 2 bases and the J end 2 bases, leaving 9 bases in the junction not matched to a gene.